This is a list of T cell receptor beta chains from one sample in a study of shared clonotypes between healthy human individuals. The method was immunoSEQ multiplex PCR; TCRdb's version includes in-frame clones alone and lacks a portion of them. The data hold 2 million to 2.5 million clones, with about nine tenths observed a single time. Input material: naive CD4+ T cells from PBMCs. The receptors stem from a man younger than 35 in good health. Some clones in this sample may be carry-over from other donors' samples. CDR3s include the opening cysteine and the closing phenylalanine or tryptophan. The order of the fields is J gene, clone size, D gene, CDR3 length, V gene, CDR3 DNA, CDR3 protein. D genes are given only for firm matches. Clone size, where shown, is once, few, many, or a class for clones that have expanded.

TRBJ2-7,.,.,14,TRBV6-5,TGTGCCAGCAATGCCGGGACCAGCTCCTACGAGCAGTACTTC,CASNAGTSSYEQYF
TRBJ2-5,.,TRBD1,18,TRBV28,TGTGCCAGCAAGGGGAGAAGGGGCCGGACAGGGGGTTCAGAGACCCAGTACTTC,CASKGRRGRTGGSETQYF
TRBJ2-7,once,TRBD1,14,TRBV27,TGTGCCAGCAGCCCCGGGACAGGAGTATACGAGCAGTACTTC,CASSPGTGVYEQYF
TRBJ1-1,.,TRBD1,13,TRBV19,TGTGCCAGTCGAAACAGGGGGCGTGATGAAGCTTTCTTT,CASRNRGRDEAFF
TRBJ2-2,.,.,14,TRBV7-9,TGTGCCAGCAGCTTATTTGAGGTCTCCGGGGAGCTGTTTTTT,CASSLFEVSGELFF
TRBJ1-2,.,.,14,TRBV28,TGTGCCAGCAGTCGGGGGGTAACTAACTATGGCTACACCTTC,CASSRGVTNYGYTF
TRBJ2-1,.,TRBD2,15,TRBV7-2,TGTGCCAGCAGCTTTAGCGGGGAGGGATACAATGAGCAGTTCTTC,CASSFSGEGYNEQFF
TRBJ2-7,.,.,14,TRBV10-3,TGTGCCATCAGGGCCGGACTCACCTCCTACGAGCAGTACTTC,CAIRAGLTSYEQYF
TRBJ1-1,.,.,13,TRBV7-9,TGTGCCAGCAGCTTAATCACGAACACTGAAGCTTTCTTT,CASSLITNTEAFF
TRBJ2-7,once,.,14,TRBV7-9,TGTGCCAGCAGCTTATTTAGCGGAACCTACGAGCAGTACTTC,CASSLFSGTYEQYF
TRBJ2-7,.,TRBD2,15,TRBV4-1,TGCGCCAGCAGCCAGACTAGCGGACTTCCCTACGAGCAGTACTTC,CASSQTSGLPYEQYF
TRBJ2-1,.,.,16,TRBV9,TGTGCCAGCAGCGAATTCTCAACGAGCTCCTACAATGAGCAGTTCTTC,CASSEFSTSSYNEQFF
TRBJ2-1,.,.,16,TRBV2,TGTGCCACTTACCCAGGGGTTTGGGGCTCCTACAATGAGCAGTTCTTC,CATYPGVWGSYNEQFF
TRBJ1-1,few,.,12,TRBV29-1,TGCAGCGTTGCGGCAGGGAACACTGAAGCTTTCTTT,CSVAAGNTEAFF
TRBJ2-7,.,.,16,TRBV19,TGTGCCAGTAGTATAGGGGCGTCCGTTGGGTCCTACGAGCAGTACTTC,CASSIGASVGSYEQYF
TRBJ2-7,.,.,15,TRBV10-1,TGCGCCAGCAGTGAACCGGGACATCCCAGGGGCGAGCAGTACTTC,CASSEPGHPRGEQYF
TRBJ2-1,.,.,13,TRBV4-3,TGCGCCAGCAGCCAAGCTGCCTACAATGAGCAGTTCTTC,CASSQAAYNEQFF
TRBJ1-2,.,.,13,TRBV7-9,TGTGCCAGCAGCTTACGGGGGAACTATGGCTACACCTTC,CASSLRGNYGYTF
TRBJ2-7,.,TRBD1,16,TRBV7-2,TGTGCCAGCAGCTTAGGTTTCGGGACAGTAGCCTACGAGCAGTACTTC,CASSLGFGTVAYEQYF
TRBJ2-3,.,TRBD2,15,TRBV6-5,TGTGCCAGCAGCCCGACTAGCGGGGGCACAGATACGCAGTATTTT,CASSPTSGGTDTQYF
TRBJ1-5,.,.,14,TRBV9,TGTGCCAGCAGCGGGACAAATATCAATCAGCCCCAGCATTTT,CASSGTNINQPQHF
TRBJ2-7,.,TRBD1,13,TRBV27,TGTGCCAGCAGTCGGAAGACAGGGGACGAGCAGTACTTC,CASSRKTGDEQYF
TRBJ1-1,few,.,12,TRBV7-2,TGTGCCAGCAGCCCGCGTAATGGACGGGCTTTCTTT,CASSPRNGRAFF
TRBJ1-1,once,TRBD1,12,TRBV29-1,TGCAGCGTTGACCGACAGGGGGCTGAAGCTTTCTTT,CSVDRQGAEAFF
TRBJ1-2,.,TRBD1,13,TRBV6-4,TGTGCCAGCAGTGTAGGACAGGGGAGAGGCTACACCTTC,CASSVGQGRGYTF
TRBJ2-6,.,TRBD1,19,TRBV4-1,TGCGCCAGCAGCCCCCGACAGGGGGCGACTTCCTCTGGGGCCAACGTCCTGACTTTC,CASSPRQGATSSGANVLTF
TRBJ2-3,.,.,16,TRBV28,TGTGCCAGCAGTCTCTCTACGGGTGGCTATACAGATACGCAGTATTTT,CASSLSTGGYTDTQYF
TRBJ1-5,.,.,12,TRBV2,TGTGCCAGCAGGGGGGACGGCAGGCCCCAGCATTTT,CASRGDGRPQHF
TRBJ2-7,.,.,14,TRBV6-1,TGTGCCAGCAGAGTAGGGCAGGGGAACTACGAGCAGTACTTC,CASRVGQGNYEQYF
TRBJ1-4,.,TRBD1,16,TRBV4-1,TGCGCCAGCAGCCAAGGATCCGTAGAGACAGGGGAAAAACTGTTTTTT,CASSQGSVETGEKLFF
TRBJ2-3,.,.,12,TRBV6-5,TGTGCCAGCAGTCATCGATCCGGGAGCTGGTATTTT,CASSHRSGSWYF
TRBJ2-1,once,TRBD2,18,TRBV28,TGTGCCAGCAGTTTACGAAAAAACAGCGGGAGCTCCTACAATGAGCAGTTCTTC,CASSLRKNSGSSYNEQFF
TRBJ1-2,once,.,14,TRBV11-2,TGTGCCAGCAGCCCAGGGCCGGCGAACTATGGCTACACCTTC,CASSPGPANYGYTF
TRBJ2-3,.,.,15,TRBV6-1,TGTGCCAGCAGTGGATTAGCGGCTAGCACAGATACGCAGTATTTT,CASSGLAASTDTQYF
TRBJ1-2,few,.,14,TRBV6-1,TGTGCCACCGACAGACGGGCCTCCAACTATGGCTACACCTTC,CATDRRASNYGYTF
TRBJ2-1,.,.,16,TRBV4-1,TGCGCCAGCAGCCGGCTGAGTGAGGGCTCCTACAATGAGCAGTTCTTC,CASSRLSEGSYNEQFF
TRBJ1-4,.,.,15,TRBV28,TGTGCCAGCAGTTTCAAAAGGGCAACTAATGAAAAACTGTTTTTT,CASSFKRATNEKLFF
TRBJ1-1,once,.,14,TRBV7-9,TGTGCCAGCAGCTTGTGGGGGGCTGACGCTGAAGCTTTCTTT,CASSLWGADAEAFF
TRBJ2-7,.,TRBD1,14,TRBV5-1,TGCGCCAGCAGCCCGGGACAGCCAACCTACGAGCAGTACTTC,CASSPGQPTYEQYF
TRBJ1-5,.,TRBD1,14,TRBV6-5,TGTGCCAGCAGTGCAACAGGGGGCGGGCAGCCCCAGCATTTT,CASSATGGGQPQHF
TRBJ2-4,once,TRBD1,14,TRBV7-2,TGTGCCAGCAGCCGACAGGGATTAGAGAACATTCAGTACTTC,CASSRQGLENIQYF
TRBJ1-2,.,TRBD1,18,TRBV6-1,TGTGCCAGCAGTGAAGCGCTTCGGGCAGGGGGCGCGTCGACTGGCTACACCTTC,CASSEALRAGGASTGYTF
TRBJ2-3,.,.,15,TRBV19,TGTGCCAGTAGTCCCGAGGGACGAAGCACAGATACGCAGTATTTT,CASSPEGRSTDTQYF
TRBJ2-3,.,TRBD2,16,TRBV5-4,TGTGCCAGCAGCTTGGGGGGGACTAGCGGCACAGATACGCAGTATTTT,CASSLGGTSGTDTQYF
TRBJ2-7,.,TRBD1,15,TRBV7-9,TGTGCCAGCAGCTCATCCGCGTACAGGGGCTACGAGCAGTACTTC,CASSSSAYRGYEQYF
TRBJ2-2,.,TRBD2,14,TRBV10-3,TGTGCCATCAGGACTAGCGGGATCTCCGGGGAGCTGTTTTTT,CAIRTSGISGELFF
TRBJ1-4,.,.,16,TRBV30,TGTGCCTGGAGTGTAAGAGGAAGGGGAGGAAGTGAAAAACTGTTTTTT,CAWSVRGRGGSEKLFF
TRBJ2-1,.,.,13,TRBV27,TGTGCCAGCAGGGTTCAAGGATACAATGAGCAGTTCTTC,CASRVQGYNEQFF
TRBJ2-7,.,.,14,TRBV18,TGTGCCAGCTCACCCACGACTAGTTCCCACGAGCAGTACTTC,CASSPTTSSHEQYF
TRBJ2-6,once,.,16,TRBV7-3,TGTGCCAGCAGCTTCATAGGGGGCTCTGGGGCCAACGTCCTGACTTTC,CASSFIGGSGANVLTF
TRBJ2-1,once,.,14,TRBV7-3,TGTGCCAGCAGCTTGGCTAGCGAGTACAATGAGCAGTTCTTC,CASSLASEYNEQFF
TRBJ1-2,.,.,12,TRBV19,TGTGCCACCAAGACAGCTAACTATGGCTACACCTTC,CATKTANYGYTF
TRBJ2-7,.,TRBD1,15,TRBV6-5,TGTGCCAGCAGTTACCAGGGACAGGGGTCCTACGAGCAGTACTTC,CASSYQGQGSYEQYF